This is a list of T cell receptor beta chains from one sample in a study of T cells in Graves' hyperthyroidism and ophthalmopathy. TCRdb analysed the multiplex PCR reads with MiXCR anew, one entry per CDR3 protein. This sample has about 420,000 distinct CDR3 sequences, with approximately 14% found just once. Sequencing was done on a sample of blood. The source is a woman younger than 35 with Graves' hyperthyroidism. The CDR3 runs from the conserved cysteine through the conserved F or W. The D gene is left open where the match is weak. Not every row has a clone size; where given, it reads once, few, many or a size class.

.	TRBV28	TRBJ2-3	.	TGTGCCAGCAGTTCGGGGTTTGGGGCGGGACACGCCCCGAGGACAGATACGCAGTATTTT	CASSSGFGAGHAPRTDTQYF
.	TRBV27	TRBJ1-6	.	TGTGCCAGCAGTTTAGAAAGTAACGGGGATAATTCACCCCTCCACTTT	CASSLESNGDNSPLHF
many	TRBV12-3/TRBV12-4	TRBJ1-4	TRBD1	TGTGCCAGCAGCTCAACAGGGGGCGCCGGGAAACTGTTTTTT	CASSSTGGAGKLFF
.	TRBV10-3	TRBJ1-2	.	TGTGCCATCAAGGGTTATGGCTACACCTTC	CAIKGYGYTF
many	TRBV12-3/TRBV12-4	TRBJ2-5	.	TGTGCCAGCAGTTTTGAAGAGACCCAGTACTTC	CASSFEETQYF
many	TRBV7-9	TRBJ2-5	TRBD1	TGTGCCACCGACAGGGGGGAAGAGACCCAGTACTTC	CATDRGEETQYF
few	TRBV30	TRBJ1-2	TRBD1	TGTGCCTTGGGGACAGGGGGAAACGATGGCTACACCTTC	CALGTGGNDGYTF
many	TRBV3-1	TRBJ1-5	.	TGTGCCAGCAGCCTTTTCCCGGGGGTAAGTCAGCCCCAGCATTTT	CASSLFPGVSQPQHF
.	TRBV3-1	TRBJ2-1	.	TGTGCCAGCAGCGGACAGTTCAATGAGCAGTTCTTC	CASSGQFNEQFF
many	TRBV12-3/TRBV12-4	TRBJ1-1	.	TGTGCCAGCAGTCGGCAGAGGGACACTGAAGCTTTCTTT	CASSRQRDTEAFF
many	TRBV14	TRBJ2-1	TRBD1	TGTGCCAGCAGCCACATGCCGGGACAGGGCCCGAGGGAGCAGTTCTTC	CASSHMPGQGPREQFF
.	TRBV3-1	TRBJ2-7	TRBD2	TGTGCCAGCGGACCTAGCGGGAGAGAGCAGTACTTC	CASGPSGREQYF
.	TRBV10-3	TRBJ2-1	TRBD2	TGTGCCATCAGTGAGAGAACGGGAGCGGGAGGCAATGAGCAGTTCTTC	CAISERTGAGGNEQFF
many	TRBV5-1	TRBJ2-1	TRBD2	TGCGCCAGCAGCTTGGCTAGCGGCTACAATGAGCAGTTCTTC	CASSLASGYNEQFF
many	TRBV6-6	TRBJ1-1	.	TGTGCCAGCAGTTACAGGAGTTCAGGAGGGGGTGAAGCTTTCTTT	CASSYRSSGGGEAFF
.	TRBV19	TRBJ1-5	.	TGTGCCAGTAGTATAGGAACAGGGAGGACAAGCAATCAGCCCCAGCATTTT	CASSIGTGRTSNQPQHF
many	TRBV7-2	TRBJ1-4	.	TGTGCCAGCAGCTCATATGGGACGGCTAATGAAAAACTGTTTTTT	CASSSYGTANEKLFF
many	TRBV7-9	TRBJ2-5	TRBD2	TGTGCCAGCAGCTCTGGACTAGCGGGGGCGGAGACCCAGTACTTC	CASSSGLAGAETQYF
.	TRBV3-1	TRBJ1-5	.	TGTGCCAGCGGCCCTACGGCATGGCCTCTCAATCAGCCCCAGCATTTT	CASGPTAWPLNQPQHF
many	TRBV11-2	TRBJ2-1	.	TGTGCCAGCAGCTCCCGACAGACTGGGAATGAGCAGTTCTTC	CASSSRQTGNEQFF
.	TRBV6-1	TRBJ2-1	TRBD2	TGTGCCAGCAGTGAAGGCGGGGCAGGATCTATACTAGCGGGATGGGGGGATGAGCAGTTCTTC	CASSEGGAGSILAGWGDEQFF
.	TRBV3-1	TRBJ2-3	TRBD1	TGTGCCAGCAGCCACCTTACAGGGGGCAAGGCTAGCGCCTCCGATACGCAGTATTTT	CASSHLTGGKASASDTQYF
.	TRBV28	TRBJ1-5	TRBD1	TGTGCCAGCAGTTTCCTCCGGGACAGGGGCCTCAATCAGCCCCAGCATTTT	CASSFLRDRGLNQPQHF
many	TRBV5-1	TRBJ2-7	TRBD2	TGCGCCAGCAGCTTTGACGGGAGGGCCGACGAGCAGTACTTC	CASSFDGRADEQYF
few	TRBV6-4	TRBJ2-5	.	TGTGCCAGCAGTGAGTTCGGGGATGTTGGGCAGACCCAGTACTTC	CASSEFGDVGQTQYF
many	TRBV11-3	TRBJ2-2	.	TGTGCCAGCACCCTAGGGGGGGCCGACGGGGAGCTGTTTTTT	CASTLGGADGELFF
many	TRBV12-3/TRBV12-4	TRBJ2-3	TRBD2	TGTGCCAGCAGCCCTAGCCGGACTAGCGGGAGGGTTGATACGCAGTATTTT	CASSPSRTSGRVDTQYF
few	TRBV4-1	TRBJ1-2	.	TGCGCCAGCAGCCAAGTAGGGTCTGGTGGCTACACCTTC	CASSQVGSGGYTF
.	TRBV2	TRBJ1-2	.	TGTGCCAGCAGTCCTACAGGGAGTCAAGGCTACACCTTC	CASSPTGSQGYTF
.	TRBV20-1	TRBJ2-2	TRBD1	TGCAGCCTTTGGGACAGCGCGAACACCGGGGAGCTGTTTTTT	CSLWDSANTGELFF
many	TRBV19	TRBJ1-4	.	TGTGCCAGTAGTCCCTCTACTCAGGGTGGTGAAAAACTGTTTTTT	CASSPSTQGGEKLFF
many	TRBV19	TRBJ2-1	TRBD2	TGTGCCAGTAGGAGCCCGACCGGACTAGGTTCCTACAATGAGCAGTTCTTC	CASRSPTGLGSYNEQFF
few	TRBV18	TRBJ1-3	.	TGTGCCAGCTCACCACCCGGGGGGATCTCTGGAAACACCATATATTTT	CASSPPGGISGNTIYF
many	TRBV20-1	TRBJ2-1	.	TGCAGTGCTAGAGACTCAGGGGGGGCTAGCGGAAATTACAATGAGCAGTTCTTC	CSARDSGGASGNYNEQFF
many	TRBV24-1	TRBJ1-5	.	TGTGCCACCGGGGGGACCTGGAGCAATCAGCCCCAGCATTTT	CATGGTWSNQPQHF
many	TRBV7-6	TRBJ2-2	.	TGTGCCAGCAGCTTAGGACAGGGAGGAACCGGGGAGCTGTTTTTT	CASSLGQGGTGELFF
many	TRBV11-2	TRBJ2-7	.	TGTGCCAGCAGCTCCGAAACCTACGAGCAGTACTTC	CASSSETYEQYF
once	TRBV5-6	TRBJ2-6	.	TGTGCCAGCAGCTTGGGAGACGGAGGGGGAGGGGCCAACGTCCTGACTTTC	CASSLGDGGGGANVLTF
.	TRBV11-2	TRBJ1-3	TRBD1	TGTGCCAGCAGCTTGGGACCGGGACAGGCCTCTGGAAACACCATATATTTT	CASSLGPGQASGNTIYF
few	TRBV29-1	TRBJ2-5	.	TGCAGCGTTCCCAATACCCGACAGAGCCAAGAGACCCAGTACTTC	CSVPNTRQSQETQYF
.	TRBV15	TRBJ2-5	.	TGTGCCACCAGCAGAGATTTCACAGGGTCAAAAGAGACCCAGTACTTC	CATSRDFTGSKETQYF
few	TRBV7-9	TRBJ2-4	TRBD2	TGTGCCAGCAGCGGGACTAGCGGGAGTGAAAACATTCAGTACTTC	CASSGTSGSENIQYF
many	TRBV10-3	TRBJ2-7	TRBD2	TGTGCCATCAGTGAGGGACTAGCGGGAGTCCCGTACGAGCAGTACTTC	CAISEGLAGVPYEQYF
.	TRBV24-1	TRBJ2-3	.	TGTGCCACCAGTGATTTCCTACGGGAAGGGGGCACAGATACGCAGTATTTT	CATSDFLREGGTDTQYF
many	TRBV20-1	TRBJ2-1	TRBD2	TGCAGTGCCAGAGAAAGCGGGGGGGCGGGAAATGAGCAGTTCTTC	CSARESGGAGNEQFF
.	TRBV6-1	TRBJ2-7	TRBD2	TGTGCCAGCAGACGGACTAGCGGGATCAACGAGCAGTACTTC	CASRRTSGINEQYF
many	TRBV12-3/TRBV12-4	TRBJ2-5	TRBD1	TGTGCCAGCAGTCCCTACAGGGGCCAAGAGACCCAGTACTTC	CASSPYRGQETQYF
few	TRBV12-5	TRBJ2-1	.	TGTGCTAGTGGATTATTTAGGGATGAGCAGTTCTTC	CASGLFRDEQFF
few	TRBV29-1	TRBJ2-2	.	TGCAGCGTTTTTACAGACACCGGGGAGCTGTTTTTT	CSVFTDTGELFF
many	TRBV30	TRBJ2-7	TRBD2	TGTGCCTGGACGGGACTAGGCTACGAGCAGTACTTC	CAWTGLGYEQYF
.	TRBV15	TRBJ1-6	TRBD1	TGTGCCACCAGGGAGGGACAGGGGGCGGTTTCACCCCTCCACTTT	CATREGQGAVSPLHF
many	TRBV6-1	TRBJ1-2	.	TGTGCCACTGTAGGGGGGCTCGCTAACTATGGCTACACCTTC	CATVGGLANYGYTF
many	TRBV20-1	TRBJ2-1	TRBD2	TGCAGTGCTAGAGGGACTAGCGGGGAAATCTACAATGAGCAGTTCTTC	CSARGTSGEIYNEQFF
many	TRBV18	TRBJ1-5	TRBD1	TGTGCCAGCTCACTTAAGGGACAGGGACTTGGTCAGCCCCAGCATTTT	CASSLKGQGLGQPQHF
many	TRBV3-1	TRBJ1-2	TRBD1	TGTGCCAGCAGCCAGATACAGGGGGCCTCTGGCTACACCTTC	CASSQIQGASGYTF
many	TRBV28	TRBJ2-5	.	TGTGCCAGCACTACGGGCCCCGGGACTCAAGAGACCCAGTACTTC	CASTTGPGTQETQYF
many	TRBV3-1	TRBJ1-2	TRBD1	TGTGCCAGCAGCCATCCCGACAGGGGGGAGGGCTATGGCTACACCTTC	CASSHPDRGEGYGYTF